This passage covers 5 T cell receptor beta chains from one sample sequenced in a study of T cell responses to AZD1222 COVID-19 vaccine. Generated by immunoSEQ multiplex PCR, the TCRdb table keeps only in-frame clones and is missing some. This repertoire shows 200,000 to 250,000 clones, about 94% found once; its top ten account for 1.7%. The material sequenced was peripheral blood, taken 28 days after the second dose of the MenACWY control vaccine. Every receptor here comes from an adult who received the MenACWY meningococcal vaccine as a control.

The gene calls are TRBV30 and TRBJ1-6, with D uncertain. V lost 5 bases, J lost 9 bases, and 11 bases lay in between. The CDR3 runs 12 residues. Germline V lookup: CDR1 GTSNPN, CDR2 SVGIG (reference sequence). CDR3 sequence: CAWGEFLSPLHF. DNA for the CDR3: TGTGCCTGGGGGGAGTTCCTTTCACCCCTCCACTTT.

Of note for this clone: Other DNA sequences in the same sample also yield this CDR3. This chain connects TRBV27 to TRBJ1-5, with D possibly matching TRBD1 (6 bases). The CDR3 extends over 14 amino acids. Germline V gives CDR1 MNHEY, CDR2 SMNVEV (reference sequence). Trimming removed 2 bases from V and 2 bases from J, with 7 bases in between. The DNA of the CDR3 is TGTGCCAGCAGTTTAAGACAGGGCAATCAGCCCCAGCATTTT. Its protein is CASSLRQGNQPQHF.

The chain carries TRBV30 and TRBJ2-7; D possibly uses TRBD1 or TRBD2 (6 bases each). Germline CDR1 is GTSNPN and CDR2 is SVGIG (reference sequence). Trimming took off 6 bases at V and 3 bases at J, with 18 bases between the two ends. CDR3 length: 14 amino acids. CDR3 residues: CACLVRGTNYEQYF. The DNA of the CDR3 is TGTGCCTGCCTGGTCCGCGGGACAAACTACGAGCAGTACTTC.

The CDR3 DNA reads TGTGCCAGTTGGGGAGGGGGCGTCGGTTATGGCTACACCTTC. This gives the protein CASWGGGVGYGYTF. The chain joins TRBV5-6 to TRBJ1-2; 7 positions agree with TRBD1. Losses at the gene ends were 8 bases for V and 5 bases for J; bases not matched to a gene: 12. The length of the CDR3 is 14 residues. The V gene's germline CDR1 is SGHDT and CDR2 YYEEEE.

V gene TRBV9 combines with J gene TRBJ2-5, with D perhaps TRBD2 (6 bases). With 0 bases removed from V and 1 base from J, the gap between germline ends came to 13 bases. The CDR3 totals 16 residues. Germline loops: CDR1 SGDLS, CDR2 YYNGEE. For the CDR3, the DNA is TGTGCCAGCAGCGTAGCGGAGGGGAACCTCCAAGAGACCCAGTACTTC. It encodes CASSVAEGNLQETQYF.